This TCR beta chain comes out of a study of cytomegalovirus exposure and HLA in healthy donors. Per the germline V gene, CDR1 is SGDLS and CDR2 is YYNGEE. CDR3 length: 16 residues. V lost 4 bases to trimming and J lost 0 bases, with 14 bases between them. General study results and limits: Later on, analysis showed that most CMV-associated TCR beta chains appeared to be HLA-restricted. Reports described diagnosis of cytomegalovirus status by the classifier as highly specific and sensitive. Later analysis identified 15,000 to 20,000 TCR beta sequences associated with HLA alleles, using a false discovery rate threshold of 0.05.

PCR used 60 Vbeta primers and 13 Jbeta primers. Produced via immunoSEQ multiplex PCR; TCRdb's table is partial and in-frame only. Found here are some 130,000 clones, approximately 77% of them singletons; the top ten hold 2% to 2.5%. Of note for this clone: The antigen remains unidentified.

Specimen: PBMCs. This chain uses TRBV9 with TRBJ2-1; a possible D gene is TRBD2 (6 bases). The sequence was collected from a man aged 25-45 years in good health and CMV-seronegative. The CDR3 region is CASSPLLGGSYNEQFF. CDR3 coding DNA: TGTGCCAGCAGCCCCCTTTTGGGGGGCTCCTACAATGAGCAGTTCTTC.